This TCR beta chain was identified in a study of CD8 T cells in ankylosing spondylitis. This clonotype has more than one count but fewer than ten. TCRdb re-derived calls from the 5' RACE reads in MiXCR, one entry per CDR3 protein. This sample has about 250,000 distinct CDR3 sequences, with 30% to 35% found just once. V lost 0 bases and J lost 2; bases outside the gene matches: 7. CDR1 is DFQATT, CDR2 SNEGSKA, per germline (reference sequence). The CDR3 sequence is 15 residues long. Sequenced: blood, either unsorted or a sorted T cell fraction (not recorded which). The sequence was obtained from a male donor with ankylosing spondylitis or in good health (not recorded which). V gene TRBV20-1 combines with J gene TRBJ2-7; 7 bases fit TRBD2. The CDR3 sequence is CSARDGGDPTYEQYF. CDR3 DNA: TGCAGTGCTAGAGATGGGGGGGATCCCACCTACGAGCAGTACTTC.